The T cell receptor (beta chain) described here comes from a study of identical twins. The germline CDR1 and CDR2 sequences are MRHNA and SNTAGT. V trimming: 6 bases; J trimming: 0 bases; junction bases outside the gene matches: 6. This CDR3 comprises 16 residues. TCRdb ran MiXCR on the 5' RACE reads and lists one entry per CDR3 protein. The table has fewer than 650,000 distinct CDR3 sequences, more than 9% seen once; the top ten hold under 3.5%. These same data were also listed under a study on yellow fever vaccine responses in identical twins.

This rearrangement joins TRBV6-4 to TRBJ2-4; 9 bases agree with TRBD2. Sequencing was performed on PBMCs. The source of this sequence is a woman between 18 and 30 years old in good health. DNA of the CDR3: TGTGCCAGCAGGAGGGCTAGCGGGATAGCCAAAAACATTCAGTACTTC. The encoded protein is CASRRASGIAKNIQYF.